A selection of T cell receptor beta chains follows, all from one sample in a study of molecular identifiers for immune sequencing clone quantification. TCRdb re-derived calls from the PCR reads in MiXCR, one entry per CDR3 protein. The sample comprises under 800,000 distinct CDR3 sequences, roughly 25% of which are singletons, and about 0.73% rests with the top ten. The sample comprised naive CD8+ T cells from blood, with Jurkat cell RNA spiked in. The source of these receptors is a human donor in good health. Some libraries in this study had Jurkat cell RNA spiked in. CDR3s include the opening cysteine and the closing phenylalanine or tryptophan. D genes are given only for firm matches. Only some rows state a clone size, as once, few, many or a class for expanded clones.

CDR3aa: CASSPLVRGHNEQFF
CDR3nt: TGTGCCAGCAGTCCCCTCGTCAGGGGACACAATGAGCAGTTCTTC
abundance: few
v_gene: TRBV12-3/TRBV12-4
j_gene: TRBJ2-1
d_gene: -

CDR3aa: CASSPTSGSSHNEQFF
CDR3nt: TGTGCCAGCAGCCCGACTAGCGGGAGTTCCCACAATGAGCAGTTCTTC
abundance: few
v_gene: TRBV5-6
j_gene: TRBJ2-1
d_gene: TRBD2

CDR3aa: CASGTDYEQYF
CDR3nt: TGTGCCAGCGGGACAGATTACGAGCAGTACTTC
abundance: -
v_gene: TRBV2
j_gene: TRBJ2-7
d_gene: TRBD1

CDR3aa: CASSVDGRSTDTRYF
CDR3nt: TGTGCCAGCAGCGTAGATGGTCGTAGCACAGATACGCGGTATTTT
abundance: -
v_gene: TRBV9
j_gene: TRBJ2-3
d_gene: -

CDR3aa: CACSLWAGVSSYEQYF
CDR3nt: TGTGCCTGCAGTTTGTGGGCGGGGGTTAGCTCCTACGAGCAGTACTTC
abundance: few
v_gene: TRBV27
j_gene: TRBJ2-7
d_gene: TRBD2

CDR3aa: CASSLSLASEQYF
CDR3nt: TGTGCCAGCAGCTTGAGCCTAGCGAGCGAGCAGTACTTC
abundance: many
v_gene: TRBV5-6
j_gene: TRBJ2-7
d_gene: -

CDR3aa: CASALTVYYEQYF
CDR3nt: TGTGCCAGCGCCCTGACAGTTTACTACGAGCAGTACTTC
abundance: -
v_gene: TRBV6-2/TRBV6-3
j_gene: TRBJ2-7
d_gene: -

CDR3aa: CASRVGRGLTEAFF
CDR3nt: TGTGCCAGCAGAGTCGGCAGGGGTCTGACTGAAGCTTTCTTT
abundance: few
v_gene: TRBV7-8
j_gene: TRBJ1-1
d_gene: -

CDR3aa: CASSPFKPGGVGNQPQHF
CDR3nt: TGTGCCAGCAGTCCATTCAAACCAGGGGGCGTGGGGAATCAGCCCCAGCATTTT
abundance: few
v_gene: TRBV28
j_gene: TRBJ1-5
d_gene: TRBD1

CDR3aa: CASSVTELGTDTQYF
CDR3nt: TGTGCCAGCAGCGTTACAGAGCTCGGCACAGATACGCAGTATTTT
abundance: -
v_gene: TRBV9
j_gene: TRBJ2-3
d_gene: -

CDR3aa: CASATGLASDEQFF
CDR3nt: TGCGCCAGCGCTACGGGACTAGCAAGCGATGAGCAGTTCTTC
abundance: -
v_gene: TRBV4-1
j_gene: TRBJ2-1
d_gene: TRBD2

CDR3aa: CSVGRDYEQYF
CDR3nt: TGCAGCGTTGGCCGGGATTACGAGCAGTACTTC
abundance: few
v_gene: TRBV29-1
j_gene: TRBJ2-7
d_gene: -

CDR3aa: CASSLGQGGNTEAFF
CDR3nt: TGTGCCAGCAGTTTAGGTCAGGGCGGGAACACTGAAGCTTTCTTT
abundance: few
v_gene: TRBV28
j_gene: TRBJ1-1
d_gene: -

CDR3aa: CASTKISGANVLTF
CDR3nt: TGTGCCAGCACTAAGATCTCTGGGGCCAACGTCCTGACTTTC
abundance: many
v_gene: TRBV6-5
j_gene: TRBJ2-6
d_gene: -

CDR3aa: CASSDTGDYEQYF
CDR3nt: TGTGCCAGCAGCGATACAGGGGACTACGAGCAGTACTTC
abundance: many
v_gene: TRBV12-3/TRBV12-4
j_gene: TRBJ2-7
d_gene: TRBD1

CDR3aa: CATSDSGSSGANVLTF
CDR3nt: TGTGCCACCAGTGATTCCGGGAGCTCTGGGGCCAACGTCCTGACTTTC
abundance: few
v_gene: TRBV24-1
j_gene: TRBJ2-6
d_gene: -

CDR3aa: CASSPTGLYSYEQYF
CDR3nt: TGTGCCAGCAGCCCGACAGGGCTTTACTCCTACGAGCAGTACTTC
abundance: many
v_gene: TRBV7-9
j_gene: TRBJ2-7
d_gene: TRBD1